What follows describes a single TCR beta chain. Antigen unknown. The CDR3 consists of 13 residues. V dropped 6 bases and J dropped 6; count of bases not matched to a gene: 4. Germline V gene data show CDR1 as SEHNR and CDR2 as FQNEAQ (reference sequence). The sample belongs to a study of cytomegalovirus exposure and HLA in healthy donors. In the PCR, 60 Vbeta and 13 Jbeta primers were used. The table came from immunoSEQ multiplex PCR; TCRdb's copy has only in-frame clones and leaves some out. The data show about 120,000 clones, 75% seen once. General study results and limits: Prior analysis indicated that the majority of TCR beta V segments exhibited productivity approximately 87% or approximately 30% of the time. Clonal expansion, a later analysis showed, was greater in HLA-associated TCR beta chains than in equally common others. Many donors shared some public TCRs, even though most TCR sequences were rare.

This sequence originates from a middle-aged woman in good health and CMV-seropositive. The sequenced sample was PBMCs. The V call is TRBV7-9, the J call TRBJ2-1, with TRBD1 matching over 8 bases. The CDR3 protein is CASSRGQGNEQFF. The CDR3 DNA reads as TGTGCCAGCAGTCGCGGACAGGGCAATGAGCAGTTCTTC.